The T cell receptor beta chain described here comes from a study of PD-L1 blockade in urothelial cancer. For the study at large: Patients started atezolizumab in the mid-2010s, 1,200 mg intravenously every 3 weeks. The median number of T cells present in blood samples was 140,000 to 150,000. Analyzed time points were 3 weeks (second dose) and 6 weeks after therapy began.

TCRdb keeps only in-frame clones here, not all; method: immunoSEQ multiplex PCR. This table has more than 70,000 clones, 85% to 90% appearing once. This clone was detected once. Its cognate antigen is unknown. Broader study findings: Greater 3-week expansion of tumor-associated blood clones was recorded for durable-benefit patients.

Sequences were derived from PBMCs, sampled around atezolizumab (anti-PD-L1) treatment. The TCR was taken from a man in his sixties with urothelial cancer.

CDR3 region: CASSAGVGGTEAFF. The DNA for the CDR3 is TGCGCCAGCAGCGCTGGGGTGGGGGGCACTGAAGCTTTCTTT. This chain links TRBV10-2 with TRBJ1-1, with D tentatively TRBD1 (5 bases). This CDR3 has 14 amino acids. Per the germline V gene, CDR1 is WSHSY and CDR2 is SAAADI. Trimming removed 6 bases at V and 4 bases at J, with 15 bases between.